This TCR beta chain was obtained from a study of CD8 T cells in Susac syndrome. Study findings and constraints: TCR sequencing and HLA analysis covered a relatively small number of individuals.

A remark on this clonotype: Its antigen is not identified.

It was with random hexamers that about 0.45 to 1 ug RNA was reverse transcribed. The CDR3 of TCR beta was amplified by immunoSEQ multiplex PCR across 54 Vbeta and 13 Jbeta. MiXCR, run by TCRdb on the immunoSEQ multiplex PCR reads, gives a single entry per CDR3 protein. Of under 200,000 distinct CDR3 sequences listed, about 95% are singletons. CDR1 and CDR2 from the germline V gene are SQVTM and ANQGSEA. This CDR3 has 14 residues. Trimming left V 2 bases short and J 4 bases short, with 14 bases between. V gene TRBV29-1 combines with J gene TRBJ1-1; D may be TRBD1 (5 bases). The specimen was CD4+ T cells from PBMCs. The sequence came from a human donor in good health. The CDR3 loop is CSVERGLSVTEAFF. The CDR3 DNA sequence: TGCAGCGTTGAAAGGGGACTTTCCGTCACTGAAGCTTTCTTT.